This record covers a single T cell receptor beta chain. Its antigen remains unknown. Germline V lookup: CDR1 SNHLY, CDR2 FYNNEI. The V segment lost 6 bases and the J segment 12 bases; nucleotides outside the gene matches: 9. This CDR3 region has 13 residues. The 5'RACE method, run with constant-segment primers, produced TCR alpha and TCR beta cDNA libraries (carrying sample barcodes and UMIs). In TCRdb, the 5' RACE reads were re-called with MiXCR into one record per CDR3 protein. The sample carries fewer than 650,000 distinct CDR3 sequences, roughly a fifth recorded once. The data derive from a study of T-cell memory formation after mild COVID-19. Study observations and caveats: CD4+ contracting clones lay mainly in CM and EM, CD8+ ones in EMRA. Clonal second-wave expansions that peaked on day 37 had unconfirmed SARS-CoV-2 specificity.

The V and J genes are TRBV2 and TRBJ2-1, with TRBD1 matching 9 bases. The sequenced sample was PBMCs or a T cell subset sorted from them (not recorded which). The clonotype comes from an adult woman who had mild COVID-19 (a few samples of this study predate the infection). Cell type and time point are not known. The CDR3: CASSQQGAGGQFF. As DNA, the CDR3 is TGTGCCAGCAGCCAACAGGGGGCCGGTGGGCAGTTCTTC.